The rows below give T cell receptor beta chains drawn from one sample of a study of CD8+ T cells in alopecia areata. TCRdb's table, derived via immunoSEQ multiplex PCR, lists solely in-frame clones and lacks some. The table shows 37,000 or so clones, with less than 55% occurring only once. Sequenced: CD4+ Tregs sorted from blood. The source is a human donor with alopecia areata. The CDR3 runs from the conserved cysteine through the conserved F or W. The order of the fields is clone size, J gene, D gene, V gene, CDR3 length, CDR3 DNA, CDR3 protein. The D gene is left open where the match is weak. Part of the rows lack a size; the others show once, few, many or a class for expanded clones.

few	TRBJ1-3	NA	TRBV5-1	13	TGCGCCAGCAGCACCTCACCCGGAAACACCATATATTTT	CASSTSPGNTIYF
NA	TRBJ2-3	NA	TRBV30	14	TGTGCCTGGACCTCACAGGGAGGCACAGATACGCAGTATTTT	CAWTSQGGTDTQYF
NA	TRBJ2-5	TRBD1	TRBV4-1	15	TGCGCCAGCAGCCCGGAAGGACAGGGACGGGAGACCCAGTACTTC	CASSPEGQGRETQYF
NA	TRBJ1-5	TRBD1	TRBV19	16	TGTGCCAGTAGTAACTCCCGCAGGGGGATCGATCAGCCCCAGCATTTT	CASSNSRRGIDQPQHF
NA	TRBJ1-5	NA	TRBV6-6	15	TGTGCCAGCAGTCAATCAGGGAAGAGCAATCAGCCCCAGCATTTT	CASSQSGKSNQPQHF
NA	TRBJ2-1	TRBD2	TRBV4-3	15	TGCGCCAGCAGCCAAGACCCTAGCGGCTACAATGAGCAGTTCTTC	CASSQDPSGYNEQFF
few	TRBJ2-1	NA	TRBV18	14	TGTGCCAGCTCGGAAACTACAGTGCCCGATGAGCAGTTCTTC	CASSETTVPDEQFF
NA	TRBJ2-3	NA	TRBV9	15	TGTGCCAGCAGCGTCGGGACCACCCTAACAGATACGCAGTATTTT	CASSVGTTLTDTQYF
NA	TRBJ2-2	NA	TRBV5-5	14	TGTGCCAGCAGCACTCCCTCCGGGACCGGGGAGCTGTTTTTT	CASSTPSGTGELFF
NA	TRBJ2-5	NA	TRBV7-2	14	TGTGCCAGCAGCTTATCCGTGACAGAAGAGACCCAGTACTTC	CASSLSVTEETQYF
NA	TRBJ2-7	NA	TRBV4-1	11	TGCGCCAGCAGCCAAGATGGCGAGCAGTACTTC	CASSQDGEQYF
NA	TRBJ1-1	NA	TRBV4-3	13	TGCGCCAGCAGCCTACACGGGGGCTCACGGGCTTTCTTT	CASSLHGGSRAFF
NA	TRBJ2-3	NA	TRBV5-4	14	TGTGCCGGCAGCCCCTCTAGCTATACAGATACGCAGTATTTT	CAGSPSSYTDTQYF
few	TRBJ2-1	NA	TRBV5-1	17	TGCGCCAGCAGCTTGGCTGAGTTCAGCGGCCCCTACAATGAGCAGTTCTTC	CASSLAEFSGPYNEQFF
NA	TRBJ2-1	NA	TRBV7-9	12	TGTGCCAGCAGCTCGAGAGGGGGTGAGCAGTTCTTC	CASSSRGGEQFF
NA	TRBJ2-2	TRBD1	TRBV5-1	16	TGCGCCAGCAGGGGCTCGACAGGGGCGGGCACCGGGGAGCTGTTTTTT	CASRGSTGAGTGELFF
NA	TRBJ1-4	TRBD1	TRBV5-1	14	TGCGCCAGCAGCTTCAGGGGGATCGATGAAAAACTGTTTTTT	CASSFRGIDEKLFF
NA	TRBJ2-3	TRBD2	TRBV6-1	16	TGTGCCAGCAGTGTTCTGAGCGGGACTAGCACAGATACGCAGTATTTT	CASSVLSGTSTDTQYF
NA	TRBJ2-3	NA	TRBV5-1	15	TGCGCCAGCAGCTTCGTGGGGGCCGGGGCAGATACGCAGTATTTT	CASSFVGAGADTQYF
NA	TRBJ1-1	NA	TRBV7-2	15	TGTGCCAGCAGCTTAGATATCGGGAGGGCCACTGAAGCTTTCTTT	CASSLDIGRATEAFF
NA	TRBJ2-2	NA	TRBV2	14	TGTGCCAGCAGTGCCTTGGAGCTCACCGGGGAGCTGTTTTTT	CASSALELTGELFF
NA	TRBJ1-6	NA	TRBV18	15	TGTGCCAGCTCACCGGATGGGGGTTCGGGGTCACCCCTCCACTTT	CASSPDGGSGSPLHF
NA	TRBJ1-1	NA	TRBV7-3	13	TGTGCCAGCAGCTTAAATGTTGGCACTGAAGCTTTCTTT	CASSLNVGTEAFF
NA	TRBJ2-2	NA	TRBV18	13	TGTGCCAGCTCACGGGGAGGCACCGGGGAGCTGTTTTTT	CASSRGGTGELFF
NA	TRBJ2-5	NA	TRBV6-6	11	TGTGCCAGCAGTTACGAGGAGACCCAGTACTTC	CASSYEETQYF
NA	TRBJ2-5	NA	TRBV5-5	13	TGTGCCAGCAGCCAGGGACGGCTTGAGACCCAGTACTTC	CASSQGRLETQYF
NA	TRBJ1-1	NA	TRBV6-5	15	TGTGCCAGCAGTTACTTCTCCAGCGAATCAACTGAAGCTTTCTTT	CASSYFSSESTEAFF
few	TRBJ1-3	TRBD1	TRBV7-9	14	TGTGCAGGGGACAGAATCTACTCTGGAAACACCATATATTTT	CAGDRIYSGNTIYF
NA	TRBJ2-3	TRBD2	TRBV2	14	TGTGCCAGCAGTGAGTTGGGGGGGACAGATACGCAGTATTTT	CASSELGGTDTQYF
few	TRBJ2-1	NA	TRBV12-5	17	TGTGCTAGTGGTTTGGCTGAAGGGCGTCTCGGACAGCATGAGCAGTTCTTC	CASGLAEGRLGQHEQFF
NA	TRBJ1-5	NA	TRBV30	13	TGTGCCTGGAGTCCAGGGGGCAATCAGCCCCAGCATTTT	CAWSPGGNQPQHF
NA	TRBJ2-7	NA	TRBV9	17	TGTGCCAGCAGCCCGAGAGAAGGGGGGCAAGTCTCCTACGAGCAGTACTTC	CASSPREGGQVSYEQYF
NA	TRBJ2-5	NA	TRBV27	17	TGTGCCAGCAGTTTGCGGTATAGCGGCCAAAGTAGAGAGACCCAGTACTTC	CASSLRYSGQSRETQYF
NA	TRBJ2-1	NA	TRBV5-4	16	TGTGCCAGCAGCTCCTTGGAGGGCCCCCAGCGAAATGAGCAGTTCTTC	CASSSLEGPQRNEQFF
few	TRBJ2-7	NA	TRBV19	14	TGTGCCAGTAGTAACACAGGGAGCTCCTACGAGCAGTACTTC	CASSNTGSSYEQYF
NA	TRBJ1-5	TRBD1	TRBV5-1	13	TGCGCCAGCAGCTCGACAGGGCCCCAGCCCCAGCATTTT	CASSSTGPQPQHF
NA	TRBJ2-1	TRBD2	TRBV12-5	15	TGTGCTAGTGTCCATTGGCGGGGGGGATACAATGAGCAGTTCTTC	CASVHWRGGYNEQFF
NA	TRBJ2-1	NA	TRBV7-9	16	TGTGCCAGCACCCAAAAGGAGCGGGCTTACCTCAATGAGCAGTTCTTC	CASTQKERAYLNEQFF
NA	TRBJ2-7	NA	TRBV18	14	TGTGCCAGCTCACCGACCCTGGGGGACTACGAGCAGTACTTC	CASSPTLGDYEQYF
NA	TRBJ1-1	NA	TRBV5-4	16	TGTGCCAGCAGCTTGGTCCACAGTACTATGAACACTGAAGCTTTCTTT	CASSLVHSTMNTEAFF
NA	TRBJ2-1	TRBD2	TRBV7-3	15	TGTGCCAGCAGCGCACAGGGACTAGCAAGCAATGAGCAGTTCTTC	CASSAQGLASNEQFF
NA	TRBJ2-7	TRBD1	TRBV18	16	TGTGCCAGCTCACCTTTCGGGACAGTCAGCATCTACGAGCAGTACTTC	CASSPFGTVSIYEQYF
few	TRBJ2-3	NA	TRBV7-3	13	TGTGCCAGCAGCCCAACCAGCACAGATACGCAGTATTTT	CASSPTSTDTQYF
NA	TRBJ1-1	NA	TRBV5-1	12	TGCGCCAGCAGTCCTGGGGCCACTGAAGCTTTCTTT	CASSPGATEAFF
NA	TRBJ1-1	TRBD1	TRBV29-1	13	TGCAGCACCTGGGACAGGGGGAACACTGAAGCTTTCTTT	CSTWDRGNTEAFF
few	TRBJ2-1	NA	TRBV4-1	12	TGCGCCAGCAGCCAAGAAGGGCGTGTGCAGTTCTTC	CASSQEGRVQFF
NA	TRBJ1-5	TRBD1	TRBV7-9	14	TGTGCCAGCAGCTTCTCGGCAGGGGGTCAGCCCCAGCATTTT	CASSFSAGGQPQHF
NA	TRBJ1-1	TRBD1	TRBV29-1	15	TGCAGCGTCCTAAAATTAGGGGGCTTCAACACTGAAGCTTTCTTT	CSVLKLGGFNTEAFF
few	TRBJ2-3	TRBD2	TRBV2	17	TGTGCCAGCGTTGGGTGGACTAGCGGGAGGGGCACAGATACGCAGTATTTT	CASVGWTSGRGTDTQYF
few	TRBJ2-7	TRBD1	TRBV6-6	14	TGTGCCAGCAGTTACGGGGACAGGGGATACGAGCAGTACTTC	CASSYGDRGYEQYF
NA	TRBJ1-2	NA	TRBV7-9	15	TGTGCCAGCAGCTTGTCAGCGCATCGATTAATTGGCTACACCTTC	CASSLSAHRLIGYTF